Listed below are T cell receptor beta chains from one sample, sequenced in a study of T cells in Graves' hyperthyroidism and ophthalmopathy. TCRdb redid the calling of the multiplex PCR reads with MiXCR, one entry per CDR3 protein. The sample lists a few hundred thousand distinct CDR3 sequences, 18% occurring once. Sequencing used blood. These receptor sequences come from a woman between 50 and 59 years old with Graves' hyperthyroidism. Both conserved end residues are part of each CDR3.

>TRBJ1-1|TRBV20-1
CSAYVAENMNTEAFF
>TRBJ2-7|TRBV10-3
CAISATGTDYEQYF
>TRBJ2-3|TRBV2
CASRPGSLTDTQYF
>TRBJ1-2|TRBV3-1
CASSQDYLAGYTF
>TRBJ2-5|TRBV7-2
CASSLGPGGSGTKVGQYF
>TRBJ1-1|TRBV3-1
CASSQGPGGNTEAFF
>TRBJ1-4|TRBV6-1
CASSEGRSGWEKLFF
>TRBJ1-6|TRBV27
CASSRTLGTYNSPLHF
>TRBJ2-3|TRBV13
CASSLHLQRGTDTQYF
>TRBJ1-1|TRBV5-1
CASSAGQGSEAFF
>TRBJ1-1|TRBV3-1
CASSQQGTVRSEAFF
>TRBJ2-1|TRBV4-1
CASTYTGLAGDYNEQFF
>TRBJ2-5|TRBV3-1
CASSRLAGVSETQYF
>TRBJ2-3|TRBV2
CASMVAADTQYF
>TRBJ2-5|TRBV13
CASSLGAERQYF
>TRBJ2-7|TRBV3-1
CASSQKAGGTVGYEQYF
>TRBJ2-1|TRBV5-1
CASSSELGGSPYNEQFF
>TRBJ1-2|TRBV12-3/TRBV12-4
CASSAPSTGGGYGYTF
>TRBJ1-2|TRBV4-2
CASSQSELNYGYTF
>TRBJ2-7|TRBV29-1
CSVRLADYEQYF
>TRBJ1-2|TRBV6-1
CASKWGEGTYGYTF
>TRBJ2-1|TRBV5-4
CASSLAWGLDNEQFF
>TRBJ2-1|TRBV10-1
CASSESLTSGGDEQFF